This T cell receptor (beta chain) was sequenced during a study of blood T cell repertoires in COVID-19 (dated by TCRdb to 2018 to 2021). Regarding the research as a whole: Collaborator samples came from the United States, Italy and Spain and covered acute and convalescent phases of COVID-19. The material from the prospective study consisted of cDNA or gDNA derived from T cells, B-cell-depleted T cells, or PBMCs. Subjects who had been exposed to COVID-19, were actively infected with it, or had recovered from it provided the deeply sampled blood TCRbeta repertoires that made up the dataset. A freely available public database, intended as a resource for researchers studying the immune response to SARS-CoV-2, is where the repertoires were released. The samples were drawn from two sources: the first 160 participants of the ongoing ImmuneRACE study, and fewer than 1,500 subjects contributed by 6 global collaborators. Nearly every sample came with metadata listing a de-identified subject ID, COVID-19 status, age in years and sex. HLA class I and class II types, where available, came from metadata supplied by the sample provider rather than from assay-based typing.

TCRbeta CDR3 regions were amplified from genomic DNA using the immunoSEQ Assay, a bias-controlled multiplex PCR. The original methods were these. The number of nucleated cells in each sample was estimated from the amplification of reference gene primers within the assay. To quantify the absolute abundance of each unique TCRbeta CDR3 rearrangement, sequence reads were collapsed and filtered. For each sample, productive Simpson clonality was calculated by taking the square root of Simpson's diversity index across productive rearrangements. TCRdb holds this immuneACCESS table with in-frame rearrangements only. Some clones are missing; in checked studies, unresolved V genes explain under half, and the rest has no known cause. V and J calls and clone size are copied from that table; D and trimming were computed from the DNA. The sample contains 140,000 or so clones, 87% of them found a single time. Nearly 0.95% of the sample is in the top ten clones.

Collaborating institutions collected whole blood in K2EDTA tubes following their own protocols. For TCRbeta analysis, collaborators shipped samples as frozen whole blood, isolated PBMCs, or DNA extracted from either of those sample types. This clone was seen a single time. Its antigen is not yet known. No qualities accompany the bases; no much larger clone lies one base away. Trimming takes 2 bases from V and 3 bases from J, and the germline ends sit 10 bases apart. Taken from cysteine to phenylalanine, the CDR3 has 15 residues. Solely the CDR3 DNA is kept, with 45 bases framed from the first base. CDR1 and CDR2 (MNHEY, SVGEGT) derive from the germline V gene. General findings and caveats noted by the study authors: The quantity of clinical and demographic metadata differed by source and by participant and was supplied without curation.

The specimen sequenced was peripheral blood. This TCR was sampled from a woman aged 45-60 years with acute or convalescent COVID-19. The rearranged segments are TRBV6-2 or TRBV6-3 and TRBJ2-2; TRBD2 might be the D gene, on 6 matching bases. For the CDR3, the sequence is CASSYGGADTGELFF. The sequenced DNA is TGTGCCAGCAGTTACGGAGGGGCTGACACCGGGGAGCTGTTTTTT.